This T cell receptor (beta chain) stems from a study of human T cells and chemical hapten exposure. Whole-study context: Small differences in pooled library volume mainly drove the variation in TCR yields per sample.

The time point: pre-sensitization, week 0. This sample's treatment: therapeutic diphenylcyclopropenone sensitization with weekly scalp DPC. The CDR3 consists of 15 residues. The V end was cut by 0 bases, the J end by 1 base, with 7 bases between. In germline, CDR1 is KGHSH, CDR2 LQKENI. TCRdb called the RACE reads again in MiXCR, with one record for every CDR3 protein. The sample holds more than 75,000 distinct CDR3 sequences, around 9.6% seen once. The chain couples TRBV18 to TRBJ2-4; possibly TRBD1 or TRBD2 for D (5 bases each). This clonotype was sampled from a woman between 35 and 50 years old with alopecia areata. Some clones in this sample may be carry-over from other donors' samples. The specimen comprised whole blood, sampled in connection with sensitization to the hapten diphenylcyclopropenone (DPC). CDR3 DNA: TGTGCCAGCTCACCACCGTGGGGGGCCAAAAACATTCAGTACTTC. Its protein product is CASSPPWGAKNIQYF.